This entry concerns a single TCR beta chain. Together with a sample-barcoded 5' primer, a J-beta primer mix was included in a second PCR lasting about 6 to 11 cycles. Each CDR3 protein gets one entry after TCRdb re-called the 5' RACE reads with MiXCR. The profile shows about 1.5 million distinct CDR3 sequences, approximately 43% of them singletons. This sample is drawn from a study of blood T cells in healthy people across ages. Study background: Using template switching, researchers captured about one barcoded beta molecule for each two T cells.

The V end was cut by 5 bases, the J end by 2 bases, with 10 bases between. The CDR3 is 14 amino acids. CDR1 is SEHNR and CDR2 is FQNEAQ in the germline V gene (reference sequence). V usage is TRBV7-9 and J usage is TRBJ1-3, with D uncertain. The source material was blood. This receptor was obtained from a woman aged 18-35 years in good health. The chain's CDR3 is CASSHDRAGNTIYF. CDR3 DNA: TGTGCCAGCAGCCACGACCGGGCTGGAAACACCATATATTTT.